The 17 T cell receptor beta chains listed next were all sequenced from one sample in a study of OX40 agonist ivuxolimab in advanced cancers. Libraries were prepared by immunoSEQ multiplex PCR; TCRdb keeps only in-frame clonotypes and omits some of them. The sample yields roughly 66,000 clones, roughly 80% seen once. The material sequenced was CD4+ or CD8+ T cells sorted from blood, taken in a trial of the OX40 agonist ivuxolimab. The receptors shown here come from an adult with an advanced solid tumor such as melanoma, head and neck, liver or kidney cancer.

CDR3 DNA sequence: TGTGCCACCAGCAGGGGCCCAGGGCCCAATAATGAAAAACTGTTTTTT. This codes for CATSRGPGPNNEKLFF. The chain links TRBV15 to TRBJ1-4; D is possibly TRBD1 (5 bases). Germline V gene sequence: CDR1 LNHNV, CDR2 YYDKDF (reference sequence). This CDR3 spans 16 amino acids. V lost 3 bases, J lost 4 bases, and 15 bases lay in between.

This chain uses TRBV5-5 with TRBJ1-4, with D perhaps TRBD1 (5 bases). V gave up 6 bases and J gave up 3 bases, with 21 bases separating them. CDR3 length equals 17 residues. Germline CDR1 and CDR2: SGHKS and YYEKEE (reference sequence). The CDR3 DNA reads TGTGCCAGCACCTTAGACGGGGCTCCTGGAGCTAATGAAAAACTGTTTTTT. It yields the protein CASTLDGAPGANEKLFF.

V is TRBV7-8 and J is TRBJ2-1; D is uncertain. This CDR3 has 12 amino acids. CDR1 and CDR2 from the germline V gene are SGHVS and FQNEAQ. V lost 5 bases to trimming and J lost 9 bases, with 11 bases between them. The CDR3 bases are TGTGCCAGCAGCCCCGTAGCCCGTGAGCAGTTCTTC. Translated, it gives CASSPVAREQFF. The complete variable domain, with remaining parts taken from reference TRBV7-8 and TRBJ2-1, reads GAGVSQSPRYKVAKRGQDVALRCDPISGHVSLFWYQQALGQGPEFLTYFQNEAQLDKSGLPSDRFFAERPEGSVSTLKIQRTQQEDSAVYLCASSPVAREQFFGPGTRLTVL.

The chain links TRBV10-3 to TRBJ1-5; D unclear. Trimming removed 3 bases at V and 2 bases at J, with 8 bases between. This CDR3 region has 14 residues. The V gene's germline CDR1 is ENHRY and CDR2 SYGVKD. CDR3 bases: TGTGCCATCAGTGACCCGGACCGCAATCAGCCCCAGCATTTT. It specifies CAISDPDRNQPQHF.

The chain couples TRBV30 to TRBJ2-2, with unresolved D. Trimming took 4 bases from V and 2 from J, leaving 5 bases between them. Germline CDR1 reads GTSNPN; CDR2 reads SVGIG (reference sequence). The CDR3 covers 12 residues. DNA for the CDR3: TGTGCCTGGAACGGTAACACCGGGGAGCTGTTTTTT. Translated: CAWNGNTGELFF.

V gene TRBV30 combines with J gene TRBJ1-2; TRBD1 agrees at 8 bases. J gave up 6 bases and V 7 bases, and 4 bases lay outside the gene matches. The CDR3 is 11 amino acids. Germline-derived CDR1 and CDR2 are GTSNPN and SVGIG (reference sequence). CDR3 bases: TGTGCCTACGGACAGGGCAATGGCTACACCTTC. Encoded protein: CAYGQGNGYTF.

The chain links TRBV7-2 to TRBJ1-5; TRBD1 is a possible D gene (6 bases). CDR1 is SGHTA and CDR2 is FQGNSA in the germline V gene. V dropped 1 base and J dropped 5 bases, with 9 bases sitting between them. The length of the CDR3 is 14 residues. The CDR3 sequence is CASSLVAGDQPQHF. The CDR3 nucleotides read TGTGCCAGCAGCTTAGTGGCAGGGGATCAGCCCCAGCATTTT. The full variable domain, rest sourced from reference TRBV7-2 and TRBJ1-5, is GAGVSQSPSNKVTEKGKDVELRCDPISGHTALYWYRQSLGQGLEFLIYFQGNSAPDKSGLPSDRFSAERTGGSVSTLTIQRTQQEDSAVYLCASSLVAGDQPQHFGDGTRLSIL.

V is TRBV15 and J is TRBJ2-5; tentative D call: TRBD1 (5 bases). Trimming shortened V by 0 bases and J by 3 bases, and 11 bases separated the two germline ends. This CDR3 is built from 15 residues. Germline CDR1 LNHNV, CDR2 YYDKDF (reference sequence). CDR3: CATSRDQGNKETQYF. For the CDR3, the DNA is TGTGCCACCAGCAGAGACCAGGGAAACAAAGAGACCCAGTACTTC. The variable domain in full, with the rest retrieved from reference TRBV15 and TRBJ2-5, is DAMVIQNPRYQVTQFGKPVTLSCSQTLNHNVMYWYQQKSSQAPKLLFHYYDKDFNNEADTPDNFQSRRPNTSFCFLDIRSPGLGDTAMYLCATSRDQGNKETQYFGPGTRLLVL.

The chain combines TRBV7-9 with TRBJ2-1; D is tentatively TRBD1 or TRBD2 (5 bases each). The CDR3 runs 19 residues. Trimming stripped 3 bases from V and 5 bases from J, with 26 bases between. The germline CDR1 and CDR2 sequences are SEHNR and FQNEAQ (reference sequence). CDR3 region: CASSFGWTDLGLGDNEQFF. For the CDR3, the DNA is TGTGCCAGCAGCTTTGGTTGGACCGACCTGGGATTGGGGGACAATGAGCAGTTCTTC.

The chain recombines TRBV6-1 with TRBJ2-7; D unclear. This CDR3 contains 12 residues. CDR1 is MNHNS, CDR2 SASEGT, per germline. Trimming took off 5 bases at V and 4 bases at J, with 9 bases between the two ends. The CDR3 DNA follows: TGTGCCAGCAGTTATAGGTCATACGAGCAGTACGTC. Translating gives CASSYRSYEQYV.

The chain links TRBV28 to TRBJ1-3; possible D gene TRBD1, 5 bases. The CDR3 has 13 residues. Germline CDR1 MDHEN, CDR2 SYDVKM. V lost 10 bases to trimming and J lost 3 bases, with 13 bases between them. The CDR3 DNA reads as TGTGCCACCACGGGGGGTGGTGGAAACACCATATATTTT. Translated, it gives CATTGGGGNTIYF.

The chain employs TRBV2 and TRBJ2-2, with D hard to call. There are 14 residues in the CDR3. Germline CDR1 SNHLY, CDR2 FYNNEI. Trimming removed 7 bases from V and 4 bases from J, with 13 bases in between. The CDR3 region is CASKTGSPTGELFF. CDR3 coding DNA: TGTGCCAGCAAGACCGGGTCACCCACCGGGGAGCTGTTTTTT.

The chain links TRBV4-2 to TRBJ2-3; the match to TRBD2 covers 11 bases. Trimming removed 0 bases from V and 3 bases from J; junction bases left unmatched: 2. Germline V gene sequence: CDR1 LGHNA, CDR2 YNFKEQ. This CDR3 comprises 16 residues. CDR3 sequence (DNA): TGTGCCAGCAGCCAAGATATAGCGGGAGGGACAGATACGCAGTATTTT. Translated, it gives CASSQDIAGGTDTQYF.

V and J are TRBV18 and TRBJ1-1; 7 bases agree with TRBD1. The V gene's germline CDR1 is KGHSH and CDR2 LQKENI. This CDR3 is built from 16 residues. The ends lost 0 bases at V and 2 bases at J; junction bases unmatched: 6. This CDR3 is CASSPPGDRANTEAFF. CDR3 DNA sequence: TGTGCCAGCTCACCACCGGGTGACAGGGCTAACACTGAAGCTTTCTTT. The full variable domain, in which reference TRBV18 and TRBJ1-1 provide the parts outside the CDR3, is NAGVMQNPRHLVRRRGQEARLRCSPMKGHSHVYWYRQLPEEGLKFMVYLQKENIIDESGMPKERFSAEFPKEGPSILRIQQVVRGDSAAYFCASSPPGDRANTEAFFGQGTRLTVV.

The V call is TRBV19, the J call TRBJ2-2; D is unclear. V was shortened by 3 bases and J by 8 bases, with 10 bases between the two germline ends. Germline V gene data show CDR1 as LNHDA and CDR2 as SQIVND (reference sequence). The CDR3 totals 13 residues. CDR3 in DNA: TGTGCCAGTAGTATTGATTGGGGTGGGGAGCTGTTTTTT. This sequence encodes CASSIDWGGELFF.

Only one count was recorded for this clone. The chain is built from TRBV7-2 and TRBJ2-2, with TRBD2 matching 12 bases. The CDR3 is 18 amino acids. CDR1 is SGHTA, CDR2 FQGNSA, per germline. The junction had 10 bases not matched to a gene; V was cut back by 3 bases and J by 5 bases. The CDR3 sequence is CASSLDPSGGARTGELFF. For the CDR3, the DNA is TGTGCCAGCAGCTTGGACCCTAGCGGGGGGGCTCGGACCGGGGAGCTGTTTTTT. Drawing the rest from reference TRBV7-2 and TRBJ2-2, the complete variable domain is GAGVSQSPSNKVTEKGKDVELRCDPISGHTALYWYRQSLGQGLEFLIYFQGNSAPDKSGLPSDRFSAERTGGSVSTLTIQRTQQEDSAVYLCASSLDPSGGARTGELFFGEGSRLTVL.

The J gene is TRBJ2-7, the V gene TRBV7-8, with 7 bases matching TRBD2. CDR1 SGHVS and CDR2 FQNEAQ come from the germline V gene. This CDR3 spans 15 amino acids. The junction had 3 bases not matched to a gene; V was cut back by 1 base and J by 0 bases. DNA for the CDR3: TGTGCCAGCAGCTTAGGTGGGACTACCTCCTACGAGCAGTACTTC. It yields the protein CASSLGGTTSYEQYF.